A selection of T cell receptor beta chains follows, all from one sample in a study of shared clonotypes between healthy human individuals. Sequencing was performed with immunoSEQ multiplex PCR; in TCRdb, only in-frame clones are kept and a portion is missing. Among 500,000 to 700,000 clones listed, approximately 96% were seen once. Sequenced input: naive CD8+ T cells sorted from blood. The source is a woman in her twenties or thirties in good health. CDR3s include the opening cysteine and the closing phenylalanine or tryptophan. A D gene is named only where the DNA matches it firmly. Clone size is given for some rows only: seen once, a few or many times, or a class if the clone is expanded.

d_call,j_call,v_call,clone_size,cdr3_aa,cdr3_nt
.,TRBJ2-5,TRBV6-6,.,CAARVGNQETQYF,TGTGCCGCCCGGGTCGGAAACCAAGAGACCCAGTACTTC
.,TRBJ2-1,TRBV7-9,.,CASSYANNEQFF,TGTGCCAGCAGCTATGCCAACAATGAGCAGTTCTTC
.,TRBJ2-2,TRBV13,.,CASSLQSGELFF,TGTGCCAGCAGCTTACAATCCGGGGAGCTGTTTTTT
.,TRBJ1-5,TRBV27,.,CASSLQGGQPQHF,TGTGCCAGCAGTTTACAGGGCGGGCAGCCCCAGCATTTT
.,TRBJ2-1,TRBV5-4,once,CASSLGGQEQFF,TGTGCCAGCAGCTTGGGAGGACAAGAGCAGTTCTTC
TRBD1,TRBJ2-7,TRBV27,.,CASSSSFPGQGWTYEQYF,TGTGCCAGCAGTTCTTCCTTCCCGGGACAGGGTTGGACCTACGAGCAGTACTTC
.,TRBJ1-5,TRBV27,.,CASSPGALNNQPQHF,TGTGCCAGCAGCCCAGGGGCGTTAAACAATCAGCCCCAGCATTTT
.,TRBJ1-1,TRBV9,.,CASSGPPGDIKRDTEAFF,TGTGCCAGCAGCGGCCCGCCCGGGGACATCAAAAGGGACACTGAAGCTTTCTTT
.,TRBJ1-1,TRBV4-1,.,CASSQVGGTEAFF,TGCGCCAGCAGCCAAGTAGGGGGCACTGAAGCTTTCTTT
.,TRBJ1-1,TRBV7-8,.,CASSLLGQGKTEAFF,TGTGCCAGCAGCTTACTGGGACAAGGGAAGACTGAAGCTTTCTTT
.,TRBJ1-1,TRBV10-1,.,CASSQDSLSEAFF,TGCGCCAGCAGTCAAGACAGCCTCTCTGAAGCTTTCTTT
.,TRBJ2-7,TRBV28,.,CASSDPDGVFSYEQYF,TGTGCCAGCAGTGACCCGGACGGGGTTTTCTCCTACGAGCAGTACTTC
.,TRBJ2-7,TRBV7-9,.,CASSYVPSEQYF,TGTGCCAGCAGCTACGTCCCTTCCGAGCAGTACTTC
.,TRBJ1-1,TRBV6-5,.,CASSPGWHTEAFF,TGTGCCAGCAGTCCCGGATGGCACACTGAAGCTTTCTTT
.,TRBJ1-2,TRBV14,.,CASSQDLQGVSYGYTF,TGTGCCAGCAGCCAAGATCTTCAGGGAGTGAGCTATGGCTACACCTTC
.,TRBJ2-7,TRBV27,.,CASRVANGYEQYF,TGTGCCAGCAGAGTGGCTAATGGATACGAGCAGTACTTC
.,TRBJ2-3,TRBV4-2,.,CASSRGDGTQYF,TGTGCCAGCAGCCGAGGGGACGGGACGCAGTATTTT
.,TRBJ1-5,TRBV6-5,.,CASSYRGGNQPQHF,TGTGCCAGCAGTTACAGGGGTGGCAATCAGCCCCAGCATTTT
TRBD1,TRBJ2-7,TRBV19,.,CASRLGTGGSYEQYF,TGTGCCAGTAGACTCGGGACAGGGGGCTCCTACGAGCAGTACTTC
.,TRBJ2-7,TRBV6-1,.,CASSEWTYEQYF,TGTGCCAGCAGTGAATGGACCTACGAGCAGTACTTC
.,TRBJ2-7,TRBV9,.,CASSPGENYEQYF,TGTGCCAGCAGCCCGGGGGAGAACTACGAGCAGTACTTC
.,TRBJ2-2,TRBV4-1,.,CASSQAGKSGKELFF,TGCGCCAGCAGCCAAGCGGGAAAGTCAGGGAAGGAGCTGTTTTTT
TRBD2,TRBJ2-2,TRBV5-8,.,CASSSSGRANTGELFF,TGTGCCAGCAGCTCTAGCGGGAGAGCGAACACCGGGGAGCTGTTTTTT
.,TRBJ1-1,TRBV11-2,.,CASSLDPSREAFF,TGTGCCAGCAGCTTAGATCCCTCGAGGGAAGCTTTCTTT
.,TRBJ2-1,TRBV19,.,CASSIDGASLYNEQFF,TGTGCCAGTAGTATAGATGGGGCTAGCCTGTACAATGAGCAGTTCTTC
.,TRBJ1-1,TRBV9,few,CASSVGLPNTEAFF,TGTGCCAGCAGCGTAGGTCTTCCTAACACTGAAGCTTTCTTT
.,TRBJ2-1,TRBV19,.,CASSMARWLTRKDNEQFF,TGTGCCAGTAGTATGGCCCGGTGGTTAACCAGAAAAGACAATGAGCAGTTCTTC
TRBD1,TRBJ2-7,TRBV27,.,CASSPGQGIGEQYF,TGTGCCAGCAGTCCGGGACAGGGAATCGGCGAGCAGTACTTC
TRBD1,TRBJ2-7,TRBV28,.,CASSLTGSGEQYF,TGTGCCAGCAGTTTGACAGGGTCTGGCGAGCAGTACTTC
TRBD1,TRBJ1-5,TRBV2,.,CASSDWTGPSNQPQHF,TGTGCCAGCAGTGACTGGACAGGCCCTAGCAATCAGCCCCAGCATTTT
.,TRBJ2-7,TRBV19,few,CAKILGDFEQYF,TGTGCCAAAATCTTGGGCGATTTCGAGCAGTACTTC
TRBD2,TRBJ2-7,TRBV5-1,.,CASSLGGLAYHEQYF,TGCGCCAGCAGCTTGGGAGGACTAGCCTACCACGAGCAGTACTTC
.,TRBJ2-2,TRBV6-5,once,CASSYFSGLDTGELFF,TGTGCCAGCAGTTACTTCTCAGGGTTAGACACCGGGGAGCTGTTTTTT
TRBD1,TRBJ2-7,TRBV29-1,.,CSAGDRGTGEQYF,TGCAGCGCCGGGGACAGGGGGACGGGCGAGCAGTACTTC
TRBD1,TRBJ1-5,TRBV27,.,CASSLVGTGNNQPQHF,TGTGCCAGCAGTTTAGTAGGGACAGGGAACAATCAGCCCCAGCATTTT
.,TRBJ1-1,TRBV27,.,CASSLRGGEAFF,TGTGCCAGCAGTCTCAGGGGTGGTGAAGCTTTCTTT
TRBD2,TRBJ2-7,TRBV7-8,once,CASSLALAGVTYEQYF,TGTGCCAGCAGCTTAGCTCTGGCGGGAGTTACCTACGAGCAGTACTTC
.,TRBJ2-7,TRBV5-1,.,CASSLETGYEQYF,TGCGCCAGCAGCTTGGAGACAGGCTACGAGCAGTACTTC
.,TRBJ2-2,TRBV6-5,.,CASGMYRLESGELFF,TGTGCCAGCGGAATGTACCGCCTTGAATCCGGGGAGCTGTTTTTT
.,TRBJ1-1,TRBV7-9,.,CASSEDRGAFF,TGTGCCAGCAGCGAGGATCGAGGGGCTTTCTTT
.,TRBJ2-7,TRBV9,.,CASSVGQFHEQYF,TGTGCCAGCAGCGTAGGTCAGTTCCACGAGCAGTACTTC
TRBD1,TRBJ2-7,TRBV28,.,CASRGTGGSYEQYF,TGTGCCAGCAGGGGGACAGGGGGCTCCTACGAGCAGTACTTC
TRBD1,TRBJ1-1,TRBV19,.,CASSIKTGGDAFF,TGTGCCAGTAGTATAAAAACAGGGGGCGATGCTTTCTTT
.,TRBJ1-4,TRBV1,.,CTSSQVSRGPEKLFF,TGCACCAGCAGCCAAGTAAGCAGAGGTCCCGAAAAACTGTTTTTT
TRBD2,TRBJ2-1,TRBV7-9,once,CASTGLAPEGPNEQFF,TGTGCCAGCACCGGACTAGCGCCAGAAGGACCCAATGAGCAGTTCTTC
.,TRBJ2-7,TRBV7-9,.,CASSLAGTAYEQYF,TGTGCCAGCAGCTTAGCGGGCACGGCCTACGAGCAGTACTTC
TRBD1,TRBJ1-6,TRBV4-2,once,CASHTSTTGWNSPLHF,TGTGCCAGCCATACATCGACGACAGGGTGGAATTCACCCCTCCACTTT
TRBD1,TRBJ1-1,TRBV6-5,.,CASSLQGSNTEAFF,TGTGCCAGCAGTCTACAGGGGAGCAACACTGAAGCTTTCTTT
TRBD1,TRBJ2-7,TRBV9,.,CASSPIAGGLYEQYF,TGTGCCAGCAGCCCGATTGCAGGGGGCCTTTACGAGCAGTACTTC
.,TRBJ1-3,TRBV7-8,.,CASRIRGTGYVFSGNTIYF,TGTGCCAGCAGAATTAGGGGCACAGGATATGTATTCTCTGGAAACACCATATATTTT
TRBD1,TRBJ1-5,TRBV19,.,CASSPGTAAGPQHF,TGTGCCAGTAGTCCTGGGACAGCCGCCGGGCCCCAGCATTTT
TRBD1,TRBJ1-2,TRBV9,.,CASSTSPGQGVDGYTF,TGTGCCAGCAGCACGAGTCCGGGACAGGGGGTGGATGGCTACACCTTC
.,TRBJ2-1,TRBV7-7,.,CASSLVIGNEQFF,TGTGCCAGCAGCTTAGTGATCGGCAATGAGCAGTTCTTC
TRBD1,TRBJ2-1,TRBV11-2,.,CASSFGTGGNEQFF,TGTGCCAGCAGCTTCGGGACAGGGGGCAATGAGCAGTTCTTC
TRBD2,TRBJ2-1,TRBV19,.,CASSGELGLVSYNEQFF,TGTGCCAGTAGTGGAGAACTGGGACTAGTTTCCTACAATGAGCAGTTCTTC
TRBD2,TRBJ2-7,TRBV19,.,CASSGTSGSYEQYF,TGTGCCAGTAGCGGGACTAGCGGGAGCTACGAGCAGTACTTC
.,TRBJ2-7,TRBV7-6,.,CASSPGGASYEQYF,TGTGCCAGCAGCCCGGGTGGGGCCTCCTACGAGCAGTACTTC
.,TRBJ2-7,TRBV19,.,CASSIAGANYEQYF,TGTGCCAGTAGTATTGCAGGGGCAAATTACGAGCAGTACTTC
.,TRBJ2-7,TRBV5-4,.,CASSSSAEQYF,TGTGCCAGCAGCTCCTCTGCGGAGCAGTACTTC
TRBD2,TRBJ2-3,TRBV7-8,.,CASSLAGTSGSTDTQYF,TGTGCCAGCAGCTTAGCCGGGACTAGCGGTAGCACAGATACGCAGTATTTT